These T cell receptor beta chains were read from a single sample in a study of blood T cells in healthy people across ages. TCRdb reanalysed the 5' RACE reads using MiXCR and keeps one entry per CDR3 protein. The sample lists about 1.5 million distinct CDR3 sequences; roughly two fifths were seen once. The specimen was blood. These receptors originate from a woman aged 18-29 years in good health. CDR3s include the opening cysteine and the closing phenylalanine or tryptophan. D genes are given only for firm matches. Size tells how often a clone was seen (once, few, many) or the class of an expanded clone, and some rows leave it out.

d_call clone_size j_call v_call cdr3_aa cdr3_nt
TRBD2 - TRBJ2-1 TRBV20-1 CSASLSPGGNNEQFF TGCAGTGCTTCCCTCTCCCCGGGGGGAAACAATGAGCAGTTCTTC
TRBD1 few TRBJ1-2 TRBV6-1 CASSGQGDNYGYTF TGTGCCAGCAGTGGACAGGGGGATAACTATGGCTACACCTTC
TRBD2 - TRBJ2-2 TRBV6-7 CASSYSLAGVGEGTGELFF TGTGCCAGCAGTTACTCCCTCGCGGGAGTCGGAGAGGGCACCGGGGAGCTGTTTTTT
TRBD1 - TRBJ1-1 TRBV4-3 CASSPSPRGPRAEAFF TGCGCCAGCAGCCCCAGCCCCAGGGGGCCTCGTGCTGAAGCTTTCTTT
- - TRBJ1-1 TRBV9 CASSVVPTSEAFF TGTGCCAGCAGCGTTGTCCCGACGTCTGAAGCTTTCTTT
TRBD2 few TRBJ2-7 TRBV20-1 CSAGKREGRYEQYF TGCAGTGCTGGAAAGCGGGAGGGCCGGTACGAGCAGTACTTC
TRBD1 - TRBJ1-5 TRBV20-1 CSVRPQGGGGADQPQHF TGCAGTGTTAGACCCCAGGGGGGTGGGGGGGCGGATCAGCCCCAGCATTTT
- many TRBJ2-1 TRBV2 CASSEALFDEQFF TGTGCCAGCAGTGAAGCGCTGTTCGATGAGCAGTTCTTC
TRBD1 - TRBJ1-5 TRBV7-2 CASSPYGTGGSGNQPQHF TGTGCCAGCAGCCCTTACGGGACAGGGGGCTCGGGCAATCAGCCCCAGCATTTT
- few TRBJ2-3 TRBV20-1 CSAATDTQYF TGCAGTGCTGCCACAGATACGCAGTATTTT
TRBD2 - TRBJ2-3 TRBV9 CASSVSGSPTDTQYF TGTGCCAGCAGCGTTAGCGGGAGTCCCACAGATACGCAGTATTTT
TRBD2 - TRBJ2-5 TRBV25-1 CASGETSGIWETQYF TGTGCCAGCGGTGAGACTAGCGGGATATGGGAGACCCAGTACTTC
- - TRBJ1-2 TRBV6-5 CASRRPGSYGYTF TGTGCCAGCAGGCGTCCGGGATCCTATGGCTACACCTTC
TRBD1 - TRBJ2-5 TRBV20-1 CSAPTGAETQYF TGCAGTGCACCGACAGGGGCGGAGACCCAGTACTTC
- few TRBJ2-5 TRBV7-2 CASSSRSGTKETQYF TGTGCCAGCAGCTCGCGATCCGGGACAAAAGAGACCCAGTACTTC
TRBD1 - TRBJ2-1 TRBV7-9 CASSLGQGGETQFF TGTGCCAGCAGCTTAGGACAGGGGGGAGAGACCCAGTTCTTC